A selection of T cell receptor beta chains follows, all from one sample in a study of T cell repertoires in cytomegalovirus infection. TCRdb reprocessed the reads with MiXCR, giving one entry per CDR3 protein. The sample has approximately 260,000 distinct CDR3 sequences, about 15% seen once; the top ten hold more than 45%. The sample was CD8+ T cells from PBMCs. These TCRs come from a human donor in good health (CMV status not recorded). Some clones in this sample may be carry-over from other donors' samples. Both conserved end residues are part of each CDR3. Each record gives: J gene, D gene, V gene, CDR3 protein. A D gene is named only where the DNA matches it firmly.

TRBJ2-2,NA,TRBV6-1,CASSRGTGELFF
TRBJ2-1,NA,TRBV6-1,CASSEEVGKGEDEQFF
TRBJ1-1,NA,TRBV25-1,CASSDLGTDTEAFF
TRBJ2-1,NA,TRBV12-3/TRBV12-4,CASSSPFAAGPYNEQFF
TRBJ2-7,NA,TRBV20-1,CSAEQDSYEQYF
TRBJ1-4,NA,TRBV28,CASSAFGEVSKKLFF
TRBJ2-7,TRBD1,TRBV29-1,CSVEVAGTGPYEQYF
TRBJ1-6,TRBD1,TRBV7-9,CASSLGTGSPLHF
TRBJ1-2,NA,TRBV4-2,CASSQESGGLYGYTF
TRBJ2-1,TRBD1,TRBV6-4,CASAGTGSSNEQFF
TRBJ2-5,TRBD1,TRBV28,CASRPQGARRFGETQYF
TRBJ2-5,NA,TRBV10-3,CATKVNQASQETQYF
TRBJ1-2,NA,TRBV6-2/TRBV6-3,CASSLGVTIYGYTF
TRBJ2-7,TRBD1,TRBV27,CASSSGQGLYEQYF
TRBJ2-6,NA,TRBV25-1,CASSEFFSEVSGANVLTF
TRBJ2-1,NA,TRBV2,CATFNNEQFF
TRBJ2-7,TRBD1,TRBV4-1,CASSPRGAGTGVNEQYF
TRBJ2-2,TRBD1,TRBV7-6,CASSHRTGDPGELFF
TRBJ2-1,TRBD2,TRBV11-2,CASSLEWRGSYNEQFF
TRBJ2-7,TRBD1,TRBV7-9,CASSPWTGGTPSYEQYF
TRBJ2-7,NA,TRBV11-2,CASSLLFGGAIPYEQYF
TRBJ2-5,TRBD2,TRBV14,CASSQASGGWETQYF
TRBJ2-1,NA,TRBV6-2/TRBV6-3,CASSYPRGGLNEQFF
TRBJ2-5,NA,TRBV2,CASNGRRETQYF
TRBJ2-7,NA,TRBV7-9,CASSLRDADPHEQYF
TRBJ1-1,NA,TRBV6-5,CASSSYIGDTEAFF
TRBJ1-1,NA,TRBV4-1,CASSPGRGGTEAFF
TRBJ2-7,NA,TRBV7-2,CASSPEGYTETYEQYF
TRBJ1-1,NA,TRBV6-1,CASSPRSNTEAFF
TRBJ1-1,NA,TRBV11-2,CASSRTEVAEAFF
TRBJ2-7,TRBD1,TRBV7-2,CASSQGVRIYEQYF
TRBJ2-7,NA,TRBV7-2,CASSLEEDSSYEQYF
TRBJ1-1,NA,TRBV12-3/TRBV12-4,CASVGSDAEAFF
TRBJ2-2,NA,TRBV7-8,CASSLGGHKNTGELFF
TRBJ2-5,TRBD1,TRBV28,CASSFQDRSQETQYF
TRBJ2-1,TRBD1,TRBV15,CATSADRGPYNEQFF
TRBJ1-1,NA,TRBV27,CASSWLGATEAFF
TRBJ1-1,TRBD1,TRBV7-6,CASSRDRNTEAFF
TRBJ2-3,TRBD2,TRBV6-5,CASSYLSSGGAEDTQYF
TRBJ2-6,NA,TRBV28,CASSDGYSGANVLTF
TRBJ1-2,NA,TRBV20-1,CSARDRTPNYGYTF
TRBJ2-7,TRBD2,TRBV5-1,CASSSSGGGHGPYEQYF
TRBJ2-7,NA,TRBV12-3/TRBV12-4,CASSPGGEQYF
TRBJ2-1,NA,TRBV6-6,CASSYSSYGDNNEQFF
TRBJ2-3,TRBD2,TRBV7-2,CASSSVGTSGPDTQYF
TRBJ1-4,NA,TRBV7-9,CASSLGLGNEKLFF
TRBJ2-7,NA,TRBV6-1,CATGDPPTSYEQYF
TRBJ1-2,TRBD1,TRBV5-1,CASSYGTANYGYTF
TRBJ2-4,TRBD1,TRBV4-3,CASSQDGQGATKNIQYF
TRBJ2-4,NA,TRBV5-1,CASSHDRDKNIQYF
TRBJ1-1,NA,TRBV7-2,CASSLVLRGWTEAFF
TRBJ1-2,TRBD1,TRBV7-2,CASSVTADRARSGYTF